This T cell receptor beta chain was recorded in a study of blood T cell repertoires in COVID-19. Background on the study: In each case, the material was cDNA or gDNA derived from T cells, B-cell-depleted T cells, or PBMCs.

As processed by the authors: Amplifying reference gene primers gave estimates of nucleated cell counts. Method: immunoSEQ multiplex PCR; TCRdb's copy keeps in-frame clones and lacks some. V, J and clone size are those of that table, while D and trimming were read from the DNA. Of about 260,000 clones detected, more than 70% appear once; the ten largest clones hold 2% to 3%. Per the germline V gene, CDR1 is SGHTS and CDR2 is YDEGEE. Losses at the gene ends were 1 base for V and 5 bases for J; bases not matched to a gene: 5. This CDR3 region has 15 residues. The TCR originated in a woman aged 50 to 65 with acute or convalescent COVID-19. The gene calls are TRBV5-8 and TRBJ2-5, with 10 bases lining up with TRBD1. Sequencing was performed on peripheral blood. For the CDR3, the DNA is TGTGCCAGCAGCTTGACCGGGACAGGGGCGGAGACCCAGTACTTC. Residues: CASSLTGTGAETQYF. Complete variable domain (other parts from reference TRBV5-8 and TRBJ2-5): EAGVTQSPTHLIKTRGQQATLRCSPISGHTSVYWYQQALGLGLQFLLWYDEGEERNRGNFPPRFSGRQFPNYSSELNVNALELEDSALYLCASSLTGTGAETQYFGPGTRLLVL.